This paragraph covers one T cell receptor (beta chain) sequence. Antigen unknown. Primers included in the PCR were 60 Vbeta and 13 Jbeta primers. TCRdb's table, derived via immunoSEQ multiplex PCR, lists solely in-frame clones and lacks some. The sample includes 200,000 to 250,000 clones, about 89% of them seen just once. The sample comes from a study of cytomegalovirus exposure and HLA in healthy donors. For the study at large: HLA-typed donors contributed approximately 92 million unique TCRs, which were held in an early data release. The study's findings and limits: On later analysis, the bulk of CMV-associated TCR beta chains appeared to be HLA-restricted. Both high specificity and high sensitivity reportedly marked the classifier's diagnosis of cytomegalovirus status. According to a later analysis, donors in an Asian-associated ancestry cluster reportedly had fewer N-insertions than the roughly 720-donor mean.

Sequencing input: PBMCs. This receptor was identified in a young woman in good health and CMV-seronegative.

Here the CDR3 DNA reads TGCGCCAGCAGCCTGGGGCGGGGCGAACCGCAGTATTTT. It codes for CASSLGRGEPQYF. The chain links TRBV4-1 to TRBJ2-3, with TRBD2 as a possible D gene (6 bases). Deletions cut 4 bases from V and 10 bases from J, with 15 bases between. The CDR3 runs to 13 residues. Germline assignment: CDR1 MGHRA and CDR2 YSYEKL.